The entry below gives a single TCR beta chain sequence along with its context. Its antigen is unknown. No much larger clone is present one base from it, and per-base qualities are unavailable. The sample's time point label, in plain terms: patch test 1, 2 weeks after DPC sensitization. According to the study, the label for this sample's treatment or condition signals: therapeutic diphenylcyclopropenone sensitization with weekly scalp DPC. Blood at each patch-test visit was drawn before the patch test was applied. Patients were eligible if aged 18 to 70, diagnosed with alopecia and judged suitable for DPC therapy, and pregnant patients were excluded. Unfractionated whole blood was collected in Tempus Blood RNA tubes, and total RNA was extracted from that blood. The sample originates from a study of human T cells and chemical hapten exposure (dated by TCRdb to the early 2020s). For the wider study: For sensitization, 2% DPC in acetone was applied to a roughly 2 cm by roughly 2 cm area of upper inner arm skin. Patch testing on the upper back used Finn chambers containing 0.01% DPC, with scoring done after 6 days according to International Contact Dermatitis Research Group standards. Throughout the study period of around 25 weeks, patients also received therapeutic DPC doses to the scalp every week. Blood samples were taken from patients before sensitization (week 0) and then at 2, 6 and about 24 weeks after DPC sensitization. Peripheral blood TCR repertoire changes were tracked in vivo in alopecia patients during primary and secondary sensitization to the hapten diphenylcyclopropenone (DPC). Most of the patients in the cohort were female, and the cohort covered alopecia areata with under or over 50% scalp involvement, alopecia totalis and alopecia universalis. About 28 alopecia patients gave blood for TCR sequencing at one to four time points (pre-sensitization, 2, 6 and 24 weeks). Libraries were pooled for sequencing, and variation in per-sample TCR yields was attributed mainly to small differences in library volumes within the pool.

The germline V gene encodes CDR1 SGHAT and CDR2 FQNNGV. The germline ends are 7 bases apart after V is trimmed by 3 bases and J by 5 bases. From cysteine to phenylalanine, the CDR3 is 13 amino acids long. Left in the record is the CDR3 DNA by itself, 39 bases read in frame from the first base. Results and caveats for the whole study, not just this receptor: Because every patient had alopecia, a presumed autoimmune disease, the patients' immune response might differ from that of healthy individuals. After repeated subsampling, the strength of the expansion versus patch-test correlation and the threshold at which it became significant changed. DPC sensitization did not change the number of TCRs with a frequency above 1 in 1000, and there was no evidence of changes in global repertoire structure. Significantly more large CDR3 similarity clusters were formed by expanded TCRs than by pre-sensitization or healthy control sets, consistent with antigen-driven responses. Patch test score was positively correlated with the number of PT1 expanded TCRs, with significance at thresholds 8, 16 and 32 but not at 4.

Library creation used RACE. The sequencer listed for this sample is NextSeq 500. Library preparation attached unique molecular identifiers to individual cDNA molecules for quantitative, reproducible TCR counting. From each blood RNA sample, both TCR alpha and TCR beta chains were sequenced. Concerning the study's data processing: Samples had a median of roughly 98,000 TCRs, with a range from roughly 23,224 to 750,000. V, J and CDR3 annotation of the TCR reads was carried out using the Decombinator software suite. To make PS versus PT1 abundance plots, every sample was subsampled to the same number of TCRs (28,000). Expanded TCRs were defined as absent before sensitization and observed at least eight times at the 2-week time point. Through fastp at Q25 and MiXCR, TCRdb rebuilt clones from the public reads, retaining in-frame beta chains. Each entry is one CDR3 protein sequence, shown with its most common DNA and genes. TCRdb, not the original authors, processed these V and J calls. Here the sample has some 200,000 distinct CDR3 sequences; approximately 20% occur a single time. 6.7% of the sample is in the top ten clones.

The source material was whole blood, sampled in connection with sensitization to the hapten diphenylcyclopropenone (DPC). This receptor was identified in a woman aged 45-65 years with alopecia areata. Some clones in this sample may be carry-over from other donors' samples. The rearrangement combines TRBV11-2 with TRBJ2-2, with the D gene call left open. The CDR3 here reads CASSFGPTGELFF. Read as DNA, the sequence is TGTGCCAGCAGCTTCGGGCCTACCGGGGAGCTGTTTTTT. The reference TRBV11-2 and TRBJ2-2 proteins fill in what lies around the CDR3, so the full variable domain reads EAGVAQSPRYKIIEKRQSVAFWCNPISGHATLYWYQQILGQGPKLLIQFQNNGVVDDSQLPKDRFSAERLKGVDSTLKIQPAKLEDSAVYLCASSFGPTGELFFGEGSRLTVL.